This paragraph reports one TCR beta chain. TCRdb re-derived calls from the 5' RACE reads in MiXCR, one entry per CDR3 protein. The sample carries some 350,000 distinct CDR3 sequences, 15% to 20% recorded once. The data belong to a study of T-cell memory formation after mild COVID-19. Looked up from germline, CDR1 is MNHEY and CDR2 is SMNVEV (reference sequence). The CDR3 contains 14 residues. Germline trimming cut 5 bases from V and 7 bases from J; bases unmatched to any gene: 5. The sequenced sample consisted of PBMCs or a T cell subset sorted from them (not recorded which). This chain joins TRBV27 and TRBJ2-1; 10 nucleotides match TRBD2. This clonotype was sampled from a man in his late teens or twenties who had mild COVID-19 (a few samples of this study predate the infection). Cell type and time point are not known. CDR3 DNA sequence: TGTGCCAGCAGTCAGCGGACTAGCGGAAATGAGCAGTTCTTC. Translation gives CASSQRTSGNEQFF.